This TCR beta chain was documented in a study of CD8 T cells in ankylosing spondylitis. The table lists this clonotype with many counts. Its antigen is currently unknown. V lost 1 base, J lost 6 bases, and 12 bases lay in between. Germline V gene lookup returns CDR1 LNHNV and CDR2 YYDKDF (reference sequence). This CDR3 has 14 residues. Quantitative 5'-RACE with molecular barcodes produced the TCR beta libraries. TCRdb re-derived calls from the 5' RACE reads in MiXCR, one entry per CDR3 protein. The table includes a few hundred thousand distinct CDR3 sequences, around 11% detected once. General study findings and limits: Before this, some motif variants had been reported in reactive arthritis synovial fluid and blood. Within peripheral blood, clones linked to disease were CD8+ and relatively rare.

Sequenced: blood, either unsorted or a sorted T cell fraction (not recorded which). The sequence derives from a male donor with ankylosing spondylitis or in good health (not recorded which). The rearrangement joins TRBV15 to TRBJ1-2; D remains ambiguous. CDR3 loop: CATSRAQQSDGYTF. The CDR3, as DNA: TGTGCCACCAGCAGAGCACAGCAGTCGGATGGCTACACCTTC.